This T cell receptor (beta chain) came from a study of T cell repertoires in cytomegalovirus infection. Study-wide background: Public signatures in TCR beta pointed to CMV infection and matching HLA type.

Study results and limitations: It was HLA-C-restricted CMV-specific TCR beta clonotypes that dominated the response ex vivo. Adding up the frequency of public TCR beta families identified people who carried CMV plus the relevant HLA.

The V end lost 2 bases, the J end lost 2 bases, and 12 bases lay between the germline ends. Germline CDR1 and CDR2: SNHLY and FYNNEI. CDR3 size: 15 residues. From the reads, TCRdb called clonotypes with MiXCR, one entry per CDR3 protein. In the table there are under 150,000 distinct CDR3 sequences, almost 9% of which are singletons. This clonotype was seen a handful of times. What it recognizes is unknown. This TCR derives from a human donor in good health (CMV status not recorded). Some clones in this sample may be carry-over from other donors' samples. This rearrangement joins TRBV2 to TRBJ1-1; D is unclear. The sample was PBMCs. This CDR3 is CASSESFFSNTEAFF. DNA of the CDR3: TGTGCCAGCAGTGAATCATTTTTCTCAAACACTGAAGCTTTCTTT.